This TCR beta chain stems from a study of OX40 agonist ivuxolimab in advanced cancers. The overall study: An agonistic human IgG2 monoclonal antibody against OX40 (CD134) was given. Patient treatment consisted of intravenous ivuxolimab administration every 2 weeks at 0.01 to 10 mg/kg. With a range of roughly 20 to 80, age averaged approximately 64 years, and 75% to 90% were male.

Overall study findings and caveats: In general, CD8+ T cells held more expanded clones than CD4+ did, on average.

Libraries were prepared by immunoSEQ multiplex PCR; TCRdb keeps only in-frame clonotypes and omits some of them. The sample carries approximately 94,000 clones, 85% to 95% recorded once. The CDR3 is 15 amino acids. Looked up from germline, CDR1 is MNHEY and CDR2 is SVGAGI. The V and J ends lost 3 bases and 0 bases, in that order; junction bases with no gene match: 2. Of note for this clone: The antigen is undetermined.

The rearrangement links TRBV6-5 to TRBJ1-5; 7 bases are shared with TRBD1. The starting material was CD4+ or CD8+ T cells sorted from blood, obtained in a trial of the OX40 agonist ivuxolimab. This receptor was obtained from an adult with an advanced solid tumor such as melanoma, head and neck, liver or kidney cancer. CDR3 bases: TGTGCCAGCAGTTATACAGGGGTTAGCAATCAGCCCCAGCATTTT. As protein: CASSYTGVSNQPQHF.